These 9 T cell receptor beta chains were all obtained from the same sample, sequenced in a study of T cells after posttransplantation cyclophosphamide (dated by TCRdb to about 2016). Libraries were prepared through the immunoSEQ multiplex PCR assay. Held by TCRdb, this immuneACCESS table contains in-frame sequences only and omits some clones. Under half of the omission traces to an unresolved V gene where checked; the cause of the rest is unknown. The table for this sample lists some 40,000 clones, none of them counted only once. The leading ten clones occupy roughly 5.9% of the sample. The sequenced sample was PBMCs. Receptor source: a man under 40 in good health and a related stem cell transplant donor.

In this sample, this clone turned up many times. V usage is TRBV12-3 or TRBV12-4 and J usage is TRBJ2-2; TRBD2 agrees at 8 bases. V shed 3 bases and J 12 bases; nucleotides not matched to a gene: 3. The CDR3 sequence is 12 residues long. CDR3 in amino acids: CASSFSGVQLFF. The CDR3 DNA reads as TGTGCCAGCAGTTTTAGCGGGGTTCAGCTGTTTTTT.

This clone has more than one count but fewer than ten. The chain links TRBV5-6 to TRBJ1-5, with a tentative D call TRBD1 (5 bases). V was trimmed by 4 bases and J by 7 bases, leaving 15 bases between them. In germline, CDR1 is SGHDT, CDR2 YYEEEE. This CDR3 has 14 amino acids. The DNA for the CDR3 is TGTGCCAGCAGCGCCGGGGGGGGAATCCAGCCCCAGCATTTT. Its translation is CASSAGGGIQPQHF. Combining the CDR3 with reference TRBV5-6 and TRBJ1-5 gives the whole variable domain DAGVTQSPTHLIKTRGQQVTLRCSPKSGHDTVSWYQQALGQGPQFIFQYYEEEERQRGNFPDRFSGHQFPNYSSELNVNALLLGDSALYLCASSAGGGIQPQHFGDGTRLSIL.

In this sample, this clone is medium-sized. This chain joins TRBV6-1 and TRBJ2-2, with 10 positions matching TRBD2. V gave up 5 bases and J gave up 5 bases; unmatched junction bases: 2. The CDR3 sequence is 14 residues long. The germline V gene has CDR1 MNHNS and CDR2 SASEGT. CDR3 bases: TGTGCCAGCAGTAGCGGGGGGGCGACCGGGGAGCTGTTTTTT. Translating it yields CASSSGGATGELFF.

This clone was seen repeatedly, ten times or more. The CDR3, as DNA: TGTGCCAGCAGCCTCACGGGGTCAAATTCACCCCTCCACTTT. As protein: CASSLTGSNSPLHF. This chain connects TRBV9 to TRBJ1-6; D gene unclear. Germline values: CDR1 SGDLS, CDR2 YYNGEE. The CDR3 contains 14 residues. The V end was cut by 4 bases, the J end by 7 bases, with 12 bases between. Full variable domain (remainder filled in from reference TRBV9 and TRBJ1-6): DSGVTQTPKHLITATGQRVTLRCSPRSGDLSVYWYQQSLDQGLQFLIQYYNGEERAKGNILERFSAQQFPDLHSELNLSSLELGDSALYFCASSLTGSNSPLHFGNGTRLTVT.

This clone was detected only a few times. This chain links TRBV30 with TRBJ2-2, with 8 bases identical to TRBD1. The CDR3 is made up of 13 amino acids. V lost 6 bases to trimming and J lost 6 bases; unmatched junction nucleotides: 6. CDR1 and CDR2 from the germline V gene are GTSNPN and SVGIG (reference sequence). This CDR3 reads CACDRGVAGELFF. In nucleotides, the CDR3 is TGTGCCTGCGACAGGGGAGTGGCCGGGGAGCTGTTTTTT. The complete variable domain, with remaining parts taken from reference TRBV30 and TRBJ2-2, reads SQTIHQWPATLVQPVGSPLSLECTVEGTSNPNLYWYRQAAGRGLQLLFYSVGIGQISSEVPQNLSASRPQDRQFILSSKKLLLSDSGFYLCACDRGVAGELFFGEGSRLTVL.

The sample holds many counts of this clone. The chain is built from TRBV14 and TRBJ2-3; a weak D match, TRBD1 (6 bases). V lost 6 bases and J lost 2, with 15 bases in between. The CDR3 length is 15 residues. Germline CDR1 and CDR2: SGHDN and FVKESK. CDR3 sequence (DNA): TGTGCCAGCAGAGGTCTTGGGACATACACAGATACGCAGTATTTT. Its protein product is CASRGLGTYTDTQYF.

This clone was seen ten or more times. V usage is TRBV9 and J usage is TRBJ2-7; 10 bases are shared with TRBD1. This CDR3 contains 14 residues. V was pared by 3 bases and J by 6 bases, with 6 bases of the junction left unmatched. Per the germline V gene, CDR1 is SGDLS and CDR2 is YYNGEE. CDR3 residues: CASSGGTGALEQYF. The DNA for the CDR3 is TGTGCCAGCAGCGGGGGGACAGGGGCTCTCGAGCAGTACTTC.

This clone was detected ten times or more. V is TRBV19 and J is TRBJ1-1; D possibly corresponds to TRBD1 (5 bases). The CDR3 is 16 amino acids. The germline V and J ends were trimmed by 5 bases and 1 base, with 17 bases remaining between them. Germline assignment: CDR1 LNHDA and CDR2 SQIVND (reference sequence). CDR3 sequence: CASSGLGGARNTEAFF. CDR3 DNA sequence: TGTGCCAGTAGTGGCCTAGGTGGGGCCAGGAACACTGAAGCTTTCTTT.

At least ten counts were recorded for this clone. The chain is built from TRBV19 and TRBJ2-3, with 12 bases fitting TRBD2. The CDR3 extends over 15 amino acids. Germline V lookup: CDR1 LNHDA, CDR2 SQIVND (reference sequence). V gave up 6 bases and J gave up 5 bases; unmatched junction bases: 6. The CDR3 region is CASSGLAGLGDTQYF. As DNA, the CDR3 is TGTGCCAGTAGCGGACTAGCGGGGTTGGGAGATACGCAGTATTTT.